This passage covers 24 T cell receptor beta chains from one sample sequenced in a study of shared T cell receptors in the human thymus. The repertoire was sequenced with immunoSEQ multiplex PCR; TCRdb's copy has only in-frame clones and lacks some. Altogether more than 550,000 clones are present, roughly 86% being singletons, with the ten largest covering roughly 0.0086%. These data were likewise used in another study, on human thymus T cells.

Sequences were obtained from thymocytes. These receptors all come from a boy under two years old with a congenital heart defect.

This chain links TRBV5-4 with TRBJ2-3; no clear D gene. The CDR3 sequence is 14 residues long. V was pared by 2 bases and J by 4 bases, with 11 bases between. CDR1 is SGHNT and CDR2 is YYREEE in the germline V gene (reference sequence). The chain's CDR3 is CASSLAPPADTQYF. The CDR3 DNA reads TGTGCCAGCAGCTTAGCACCGCCGGCAGATACGCAGTATTTT.

This chain connects TRBV12-5 to TRBJ1-1, with 9 nucleotides matching TRBD1. The CDR3 length is 15 residues. Germline V gene sequence: CDR1 LGHNT, CDR2 FRNRAP. J gave up 0 bases and V 4 bases, and 3 bases lay outside the gene matches. CDR3 bases: TGTGCTAGTGGTTACGGGACAGGGATGAACACTGAAGCTTTCTTT. The encoded protein is CASGYGTGMNTEAFF.

This rearrangement joins TRBV5-4 to TRBJ2-7; 8 nucleotides agree with TRBD2. J was trimmed by 5 bases and V by 1 base; bases with no gene match: 5. Germline V gives CDR1 SGHNT, CDR2 YYREEE (reference sequence). This CDR3 is 14 amino acids long. The CDR3 region has the DNA TGTGCCAGCAGCTTGATTCCAGCGGGAGACGAGCAGTACTTC. Its translation is CASSLIPAGDEQYF. The whole variable domain, remainder taken from reference TRBV5-4 and TRBJ2-7, is ETGVTQSPTHLIKTRGQQVTLRCSSQSGHNTVSWYQQALGQGPQFIFQYYREEENGRGNFPPRFSGLQFPNYSSELNVNALELDDSALYLCASSLIPAGDEQYFGPGTRLTVT.

The genes are TRBV5-4 and TRBJ1-5; 12 bases line up with TRBD1. V lost 4 bases and J lost 11; bases outside the gene matches: 13. The germline V gene has CDR1 SGHNT and CDR2 YYREEE (reference sequence). This CDR3 has 16 amino acids. CDR3: CASSPRDRGPFLTQHF. The CDR3, as DNA: TGTGCCAGCAGCCCACGGGACAGGGGGCCCTTTCTGACCCAGCATTTT.

The chain combines TRBV15 with TRBJ1-2; D is perhaps TRBD1 (6 bases). Deletions cut 1 base from V and 2 bases from J, with 8 bases between. The V gene's germline CDR1 is LNHNV and CDR2 YYDKDF (reference sequence). The CDR3 loop spans 14 amino acids. The CDR3 coding sequence is TGTGCCACCAGCAGAGTAGGGGGAAACTATGGCTACACCTTC. This encodes CATSRVGGNYGYTF.

A remark on this clone: The sample holds other DNA sequences that translate to the same CDR3. V and J are TRBV4-1 and TRBJ1-6, with D tentatively TRBD1 (6 bases). Trimming took off 11 bases at V and 7 bases at J, with 15 bases between the two ends. From germline, CDR1 is MGHRA and CDR2 YSYEKL. The CDR3 consists of 13 residues. The CDR3 nucleotides are TGCGCCGGGAGACAGGACCTAAATTCACCCCTCCACTTT. Translating gives CAGRQDLNSPLHF.

This chain joins TRBV28 and TRBJ2-5; 8 bases are shared with TRBD2. The better agreement between TRBJ2-7 and the DNA end casts doubt on the J call. CDR3 length: 17 amino acids. CDR1 and CDR2 from the germline V gene are MDHEN and SYDVKM. The CDR3 DNA sequence: TGTGCCAGCAGACCTCCCGCGGGGGGCAGTCAACCCTACGAGCAGTACTTC. Its protein is CASRPPAGGSQPYEQYF.

The chain's CDR3 is CASSQLSGQSYSNQPQHF. The CDR3 bases are TGTGCCAGCAGCCAACTCTCGGGACAGAGTTATAGCAATCAGCCCCAGCATTTT. This chain joins TRBV4-2 and TRBJ1-5; 7 positions agree with TRBD1. From germline, CDR1 is LGHNA and CDR2 YNFKEQ. This CDR3 contains 18 residues. J gave up 0 bases and V 2 bases, and 10 bases lay outside the gene matches.

The rearrangement joins TRBV30 to TRBJ2-1; perhaps TRBD2 as D (6 bases). Trimming took off 2 bases at V and 5 bases at J, with 16 bases between the two ends. Germline V CDR1 and CDR2: GTSNPN, SVGIG (reference sequence). CDR3 size: 15 residues. The CDR3 region is CAWSKNRGINNEQFF. In nucleotides, the CDR3 is TGTGCCTGGAGTAAGAACCGGGGGATTAACAATGAGCAGTTCTTC.

The genes are TRBV10-3 and TRBJ1-2; TRBD1 is a possible D gene (5 bases). Per germline, CDR1 ENHRY and CDR2 SYGVKD. Trimming removed 3 bases at V and 4 bases at J, with 15 bases between. CDR3 length equals 15 residues. This chain's CDR3 is CAISEGRAILYGYTF. The CDR3 nucleotides read TGTGCCATCAGTGAAGGCAGGGCGATCCTCTATGGCTACACCTTC.

The V and J genes are TRBV7-2 and TRBJ2-7, with 7 bases identical to TRBD1. CDR1 and CDR2 from the germline V gene are SGHTA and FQGNSA. With 5 bases clipped from V and 4 bases from J, the junction kept 5 bases outside the gene matches. The CDR3 length is 13 residues. CDR3 region: CASSPTGNYEQYF. In DNA, the CDR3 is TGTGCCAGCAGCCCGACAGGGAATTACGAGCAGTACTTC.

This chain joins TRBV19 and TRBJ1-1; D is perhaps TRBD1 (6 bases). V lost 1 base and J lost 7, with 16 bases in between. The length of the CDR3 is 15 residues. Germline CDR1 LNHDA, CDR2 SQIVND (reference sequence). The CDR3 DNA reads TGTGCCAGTAGTATAGGCGGAACAGGGCTGGATGAAGCTTTCTTT. Encoded protein: CASSIGGTGLDEAFF.

V gene TRBV10-3 combines with J gene TRBJ1-5; 8 nucleotides agree with TRBD1. Losses at the gene ends were 7 bases for V and 1 base for J; bases not matched to a gene: 9. CDR1 is ENHRY and CDR2 is SYGVKD in the germline V gene. This CDR3 has 16 amino acids. The CDR3 is CAINMTGVGSNQPQHF. CDR3 coding DNA: TGTGCCATCAATATGACAGGGGTGGGGAGCAATCAGCCCCAGCATTTT.

The chain uses TRBV7-8 and TRBJ1-5, with 8 bases aligning to TRBD1. Trimming at V came to 1 base and at J to 4 bases, leaving 6 bases not matched to a gene. Per germline, CDR1 SGHVS and CDR2 FQNEAQ. The CDR3 is 16 amino acids. The DNA of the CDR3 is TGTGCCAGCAGCTTAGTTGACAGGGGTGGGAATCAGCCCCAGCATTTT. Encoded protein: CASSLVDRGGNQPQHF.

V usage is TRBV2 and J usage is TRBJ2-4; 8 bases agree with TRBD1. With 6 bases clipped from V and 3 bases from J, the junction kept 4 bases outside the gene matches. The CDR3 is made up of 14 amino acids. Germline CDR1 reads SNHLY; CDR2 reads FYNNEI. Here the CDR3 DNA reads TGTGCCAGCAGCCCAGACAGGGGCAAAAACATTCAGTACTTC. Its protein is CASSPDRGKNIQYF. Full variable domain (outside the CDR3, taken from reference TRBV2 and TRBJ2-4): EPEVTQTPSHQVTQMGQEVILRCVPISNHLYFYWYRQILGQKVEFLVSFYNNEISEKSEIFDDQFSVERPDGSNFTLKIRSTKLEDSAMYFCASSPDRGKNIQYFGAGTRLSVL.

The V and J genes are TRBV2 and TRBJ1-4; weak D call: TRBD1 (6 bases). Looked up from germline, CDR1 is SNHLY and CDR2 is FYNNEI. The CDR3 has 13 residues. The V end was cut by 9 bases, the J end by 5 bases, with 13 bases between. The CDR3 protein is CASSGDLNEKLFF. Written as DNA, the CDR3 is TGTGCCAGTTCAGGGGATCTGAATGAAAAACTGTTTTTT.

The chain employs TRBV10-2 and TRBJ1-2, with 8 bases matching TRBD1. The ends lost 5 bases at V and 6 bases at J; junction bases unmatched: 11. This CDR3 has 15 amino acids. CDR1 and CDR2 from the germline V gene are WSHSY and SAAADI. The CDR3 DNA sequence: TGCGCCAGCAGTTACGGACAGGGCCTTTTTAATGGCTACACCTTC. It encodes CASSYGQGLFNGYTF.

The gene calls are TRBV4-1 and TRBJ2-7, with D tentatively TRBD2 (5 bases). Trimming took 0 bases from V and 2 from J, leaving 8 bases between them. CDR1 is MGHRA, CDR2 YSYEKL, per germline. CDR3 length equals 14 residues. The CDR3 DNA sequence: TGCGCCAGCAGCCAAGAAGTCGGGACCTACGAGCAGTACTTC. Protein: CASSQEVGTYEQYF.

This sequence joins TRBV7-6 and TRBJ2-1; D ambiguous. This CDR3 is 15 amino acids long. Germline CDR1 and CDR2: SGHVS and FNYEAQ. The ends were cut back, 2 bases at V and 6 bases at J, with 14 bases in the middle. CDR3 DNA: TGTGCCAGCAGCTTAAGGCTAGATTTTACCAATGAGCAGTTCTTC. Its protein is CASSLRLDFTNEQFF.

The gene calls are TRBV28 and TRBJ1-5; D is undetermined. The V end lost 5 bases, the J end lost 0 bases, and 8 bases lay between the germline ends. This CDR3 spans 14 amino acids. CDR1 MDHEN and CDR2 SYDVKM come from the germline V gene. The DNA of the CDR3 is TGTGCCAGCAGTGTAGTCAATAGCAATCAGCCCCAGCATTTT. It codes for CASSVVNSNQPQHF.

The chain joins TRBV11-3 to TRBJ2-5; TRBD2 is a possible D gene (6 bases). The CDR3 has 15 residues. The germline CDR1 and CDR2 sequences are SGHNT and YENEEA. V was trimmed by 4 bases and J by 5 bases, leaving 17 bases between them. The CDR3 coding sequence is TGTGCCAGCAGCTCCTCGGGGGACCGAGACGAGACCCAGTACTTC. Translating gives CASSSSGDRDETQYF.

J is TRBJ2-1 and V is TRBV30; the match to TRBD2 covers 8 bases. V was pared by 3 bases and J by 4 bases, with 8 bases of the junction left unmatched. The CDR3 runs to 15 residues. Germline CDR1 GTSNPN, CDR2 SVGIG (reference sequence). The CDR3 spells CAWSPGGPSYNEQFF. In DNA, the CDR3 is TGTGCCTGGAGCCCGGGGGGGCCAAGTTACAATGAGCAGTTCTTC.

The V and J genes are TRBV4-2 and TRBJ1-2; D remains unclear. This CDR3 region has 15 residues. CDR1 and CDR2 from the germline V gene are LGHNA and YNFKEQ. Trimming shortened V by 0 bases and J by 1 base, and 9 bases separated the two germline ends. CDR3 region: CASSQEGNYNYGYTF. The CDR3 DNA is TGTGCCAGCAGCCAAGAGGGTAACTATAACTATGGCTACACCTTC.

The gene calls are TRBV11-3 and TRBJ2-1; D uncertain. Germline lookup yields CDR1 SGHNT and CDR2 YENEEA. The CDR3 covers 15 residues. Between the trimmed V and J ends, which lost 1 base and 3 bases, there was a span of 10 bases. The CDR3 here is CASSLGPNLYNEQFF. Written as DNA, the CDR3 is TGTGCCAGCAGCTTAGGGCCCAATCTCTACAATGAGCAGTTCTTC.